This T cell receptor beta chain was identified during a study of blood T cell repertoires in COVID-19. Study details: Sites in the United States, Italy and Spain provided acute and convalescent COVID-19 samples. In each case, the material was cDNA or gDNA derived from T cells, B-cell-depleted T cells, or PBMCs.

As processed by the authors: Reference gene primer amplification yielded estimated nucleated cell counts. TCRdb's copy holds only in-frame clones and misses some; the assay was immunoSEQ multiplex PCR. V and J calls and clone size are those listed in that table; D and trimming were worked out from the DNA. The sample lists 200,000 to 250,000 clones, roughly 80% occurring once. The germline gives CDR1 SGHRS, CDR2 YFSETQ. CDR3 size: 14 residues. Trimming left V 3 bases short and J 2 bases short, with 10 bases between. Source material: peripheral blood. The chain joins TRBV5-1 to TRBJ2-3; D may be TRBD2 (6 bases). The sequence derives from a woman in her seventies with acute or convalescent COVID-19. The CDR3 loop is CASSSGLNTDTQYF. In nucleotides, the CDR3 is TGCGCCAGCAGCTCGGGACTGAACACAGATACGCAGTATTTT.